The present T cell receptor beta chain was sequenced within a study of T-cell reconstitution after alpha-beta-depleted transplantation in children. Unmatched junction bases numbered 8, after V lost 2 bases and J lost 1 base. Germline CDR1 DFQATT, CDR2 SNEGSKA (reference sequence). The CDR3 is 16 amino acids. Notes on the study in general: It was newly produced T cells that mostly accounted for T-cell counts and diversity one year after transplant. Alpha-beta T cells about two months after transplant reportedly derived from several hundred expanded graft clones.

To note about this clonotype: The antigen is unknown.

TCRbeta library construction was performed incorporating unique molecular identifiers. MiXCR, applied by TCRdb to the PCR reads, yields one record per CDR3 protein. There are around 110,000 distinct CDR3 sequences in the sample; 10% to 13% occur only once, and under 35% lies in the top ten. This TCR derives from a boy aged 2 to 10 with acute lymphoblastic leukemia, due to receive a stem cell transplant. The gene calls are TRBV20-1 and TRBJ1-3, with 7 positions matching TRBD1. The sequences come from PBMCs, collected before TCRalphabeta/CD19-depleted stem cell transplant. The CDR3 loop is CSARRQGPLSGNTIYF. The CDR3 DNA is TGCAGTGCTAGACGACAGGGCCCCCTTTCTGGAAACACCATATATTTT.